This TCR beta chain was profiled in a study of blood T cell repertoires in COVID-19. Sequencing was performed with immunoSEQ multiplex PCR; in TCRdb, only in-frame clones are kept and a portion is missing. This table holds around 200,000 clones, roughly 78% found once. The CDR3 runs 16 residues. Trimming cost V 0 bases and J 5 bases, with 16 bases left between them. Germline lookup yields CDR1 MGHRA and CDR2 YSYEKL. The clonotype comes from a woman of 80 years or more with active or convalescent COVID-19. This chain uses TRBV4-1 with TRBJ1-2; maybe TRBD1 (5 bases). Source material: peripheral blood. CDR3 region: CASSQDQAGSLYGYTF. Here the CDR3 DNA reads TGCGCCAGCAGCCAAGATCAGGCAGGGTCCTTATATGGCTACACCTTC.